This entry lists 7 T cell receptor beta chains sequenced from one sample in a study of control samples from healthy donors and cancer patients. Sequencing was performed with immunoSEQ multiplex PCR; in TCRdb, only in-frame clones are kept and a portion is missing. The data contain tens of thousands of clones, about 90% of them seen just once; the ten biggest clones take up under 5%. Material for sequencing was formalin-fixed, paraffin-embedded tissue. The receptor source for this set is a female donor with melanoma.

The CDR3 spells CATSQVGNQPQHF. Here the CDR3 DNA reads TGTGCCACCAGTCAGGTTGGGAATCAGCCCCAGCATTTT. V gene TRBV15 combines with J gene TRBJ1-5; no reliable D call. The germline CDR1 and CDR2 sequences are LNHNV and YYDKDF (reference sequence). This CDR3 spans 13 amino acids. Trimming stripped 6 bases from V and 4 bases from J, with 10 bases between.

This chain uses TRBV7-2 with TRBJ1-5; D is ambiguous. This CDR3 is 13 amino acids long. Deletions cut 2 bases from V and 4 bases from J, with 6 bases between. The germline V gene has CDR1 SGHTA and CDR2 FQGNSA. The CDR3 protein is CASSLSQNQPQHF. CDR3 nucleotides: TGTGCCAGCAGCTTATCACAGAATCAGCCCCAGCATTTT.

J is TRBJ2-7 and V is TRBV6-5; TRBD2 might be the D (5 bases). The CDR3 contains 14 residues. CDR1 is MNHEY and CDR2 is SVGAGI in the germline V gene. The V gene lost 8 bases and the J gene lost 2 bases, with 16 bases spanning the gap. The CDR3 region has the DNA TGTGCCAGCTACCCCCGGCCCGGGGCCTACGAGCAGTACTTC. Translated: CASYPRPGAYEQYF.

The chain combines TRBV5-6 with TRBJ2-1; 8 bases align to TRBD2. CDR3 length equals 13 residues. In germline, CDR1 is SGHDT, CDR2 YYEEEE. Trimming cost V 5 bases and J 7 bases; bases outside gene matches: 5. The CDR3 spells CASRPGGGNEQFF. The CDR3 DNA is TGTGCCAGCAGGCCGGGAGGGGGAAATGAGCAGTTCTTC.

The count of this clone is one. The rearrangement joins TRBV5-6 to TRBJ2-7; no definite D call. The CDR3 length is 11 residues. Germline V CDR1 and CDR2: SGHDT, YYEEEE. V was trimmed by 4 bases and J by 0 bases, leaving 2 bases between them. In nucleotides, the CDR3 is TGTGCCAGCAGCCCCTCCTACGAGCAGTACTTC. Translation: CASSPSYEQYF. Combining the CDR3 with reference TRBV5-6 and TRBJ2-7 gives the whole variable domain DAGVTQSPTHLIKTRGQQVTLRCSPKSGHDTVSWYQQALGQGPQFIFQYYEEEERQRGNFPDRFSGHQFPNYSSELNVNALLLGDSALYLCASSPSYEQYFGPGTRLTVT.

V usage is TRBV7-2 and J usage is TRBJ2-5; D may be TRBD1 (5 bases). This CDR3 region has 18 residues. Germline values: CDR1 SGHTA, CDR2 FQGNSA. Trimming took off 1 base at V and 4 bases at J, with 22 bases between the two ends. CDR3 region: CASSLGRSVGLGRETQYF. The CDR3 DNA sequence: TGTGCCAGCAGCTTAGGGCGAAGCGTTGGTCTGGGGCGAGAGACCCAGTACTTC.

Here the CDR3 reads CASSQTGIWGRVGYTF. The CDR3 region has the DNA TGCGCCAGCAGCCAAACAGGGATATGGGGACGCGTTGGCTACACCTTC. The chain has TRBV4-1 and TRBJ1-2; weak D call: TRBD1 (6 bases). Trimming shortened V by 2 bases and J by 7 bases, and 20 bases separated the two germline ends. The CDR3 extends over 16 amino acids. Germline V gene sequence: CDR1 MGHRA, CDR2 YSYEKL.